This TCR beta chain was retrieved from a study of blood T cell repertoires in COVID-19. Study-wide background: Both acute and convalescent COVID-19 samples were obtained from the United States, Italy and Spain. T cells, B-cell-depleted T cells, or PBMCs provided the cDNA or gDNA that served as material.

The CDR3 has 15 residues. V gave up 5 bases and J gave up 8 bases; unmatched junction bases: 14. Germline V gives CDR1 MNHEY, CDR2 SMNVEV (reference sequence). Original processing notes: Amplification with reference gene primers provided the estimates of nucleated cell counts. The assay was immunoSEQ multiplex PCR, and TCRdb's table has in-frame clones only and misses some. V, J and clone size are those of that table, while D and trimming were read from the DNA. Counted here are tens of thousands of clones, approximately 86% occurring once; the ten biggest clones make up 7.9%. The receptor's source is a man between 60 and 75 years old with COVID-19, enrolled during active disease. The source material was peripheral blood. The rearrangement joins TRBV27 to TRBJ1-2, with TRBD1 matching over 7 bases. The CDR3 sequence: CASSPLAVGTDGYTF. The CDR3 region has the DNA TGTGCCAGCAGTCCCTTAGCCGTCGGGACAGACGGCTACACCTTC.